The sequence of this TCR beta chain was determined in a study of blood T cell repertoires in COVID-19. The CDR3 covers 17 residues. Trimming took off 1 base at V and 2 bases at J, with 15 bases between the two ends. Germline V lookup: CDR1 SEHNR, CDR2 FQNEAQ (reference sequence). Original methodology: Amplification of reference gene primers provided the estimated nucleated cell counts. Measured with immunoSEQ multiplex PCR; TCRdb has only the in-frame clones, and not every one. V, J and clone size derive from that table, while D and trimming were established from the DNA sequence. The repertoire holds some 91,000 clones, approximately 76% seen once, with 7% in the top ten.

Sequenced input: peripheral blood. This sequence originates from a man between 65 and 79 years old with acute or convalescent COVID-19. This chain links TRBV7-9 with TRBJ1-5; D is uncertain. Here the CDR3 DNA reads TGTGCCAGCAGCTTAGGCGGGCCGATGAAGGGCAATCAGCCCCAGCATTTT. It encodes CASSLGGPMKGNQPQHF.